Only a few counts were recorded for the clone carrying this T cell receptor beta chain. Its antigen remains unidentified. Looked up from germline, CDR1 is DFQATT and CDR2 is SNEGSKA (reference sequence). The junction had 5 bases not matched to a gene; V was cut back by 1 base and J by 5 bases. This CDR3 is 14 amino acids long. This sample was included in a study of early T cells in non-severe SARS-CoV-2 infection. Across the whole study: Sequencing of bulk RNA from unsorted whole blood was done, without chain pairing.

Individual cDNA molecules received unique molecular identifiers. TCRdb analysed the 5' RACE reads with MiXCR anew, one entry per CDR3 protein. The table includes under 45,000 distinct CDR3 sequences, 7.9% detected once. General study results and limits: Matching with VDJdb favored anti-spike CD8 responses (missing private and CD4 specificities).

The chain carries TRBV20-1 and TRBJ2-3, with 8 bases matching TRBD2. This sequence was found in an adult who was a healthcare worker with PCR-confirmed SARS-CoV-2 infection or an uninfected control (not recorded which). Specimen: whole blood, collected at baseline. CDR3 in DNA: TGCAGTGCTAGAGTAGGACTAGCTTTAGATACGCAGTATTTT. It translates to CSARVGLALDTQYF.